This is a list of T cell receptor beta chains from one sample in a study of T cells in tuberculosis. The data were produced by immunoSEQ multiplex PCR, yet TCRdb's version contains in-frame clones alone and is incomplete. The sample contains approximately 30,000 clones, around 97% of which appear only once. Sequenced sample: PBMCs. These receptors were obtained from a donor aged 5-35 years with latent tuberculosis or without tuberculosis infection. CDR3s include the opening cysteine and the closing phenylalanine or tryptophan. Fields, in order: D gene, J gene, V gene, clone size, CDR3 protein, CDR3 DNA. D genes are given only for firm matches. Clone size is not always given. Where it is, it says once, few, many or a class for expanded clones.

d_gene: NA
j_gene: TRBJ1-5
v_gene: TRBV19
abundance: once
CDR3aa: CASSAPRVGGNQPQHF
CDR3nt: TGTGCCAGTAGTGCCCCCCGGGTCGGCGGCAATCAGCCCCAGCATTTT

d_gene: NA
j_gene: TRBJ2-7
v_gene: TRBV21-1
abundance: NA
CDR3aa: CASSHDLGYEQYF
CDR3nt: TGTGCCAGCAGCCATGACCTAGGCTACGAGCAGTACTTC

d_gene: NA
j_gene: TRBJ1-4
v_gene: TRBV4-1
abundance: NA
CDR3aa: CASSQSSRGQVGEKLFF
CDR3nt: TGCGCCAGCAGCCAAAGCTCGCGAGGACAAGTTGGGGAAAAACTGTTTTTT

d_gene: TRBD2
j_gene: TRBJ2-1
v_gene: TRBV5-1
abundance: NA
CDR3aa: CASSLAISVSSGSWNEQFF
CDR3nt: TGCGCCAGCAGCTTGGCCATATCGGTGTCTAGCGGGAGTTGGAATGAGCAGTTCTTC

d_gene: TRBD2
j_gene: TRBJ2-7
v_gene: TRBV15
abundance: NA
CDR3aa: CATSRVASGTSYEQYF
CDR3nt: TGTGCCACCAGCAGAGTTGCTAGCGGGACGTCCTACGAGCAGTACTTC

d_gene: TRBD1
j_gene: TRBJ2-1
v_gene: TRBV25-1
abundance: NA
CDR3aa: CASSEDRGRSYNEQFF
CDR3nt: TGTGCCAGCAGTGAAGACAGGGGGCGATCCTACAATGAGCAGTTCTTC

d_gene: NA
j_gene: TRBJ1-2
v_gene: TRBV13
abundance: NA
CDR3aa: CASSLQDRPYYGYTF
CDR3nt: TGTGCCAGCAGCTTACAAGACAGGCCTTACTATGGCTACACCTTC

d_gene: TRBD1
j_gene: TRBJ1-2
v_gene: TRBV10-3
abundance: NA
CDR3aa: CAIKGTGIDGYTF
CDR3nt: TGTGCCATCAAGGGGACAGGTATAGATGGCTACACCTTC

d_gene: NA
j_gene: TRBJ1-4
v_gene: TRBV6-1
abundance: NA
CDR3aa: CASSGLLEGRREKLFF
CDR3nt: TGTGCCAGCAGTGGACTCCTTGAGGGTAGGCGGGAAAAACTGTTTTTT

d_gene: TRBD1
j_gene: TRBJ1-2
v_gene: TRBV11-2
abundance: NA
CDR3aa: CASSPTGQGDYGYTF
CDR3nt: TGTGCCAGCAGCCCAACTGGACAGGGGGACTATGGCTACACCTTC

d_gene: TRBD1
j_gene: TRBJ1-5
v_gene: TRBV2
abundance: NA
CDR3aa: CASSVWTGHQPQHF
CDR3nt: TGTGCCAGCAGTGTATGGACAGGGCATCAGCCCCAGCATTTT

d_gene: TRBD2
j_gene: TRBJ2-3
v_gene: TRBV15
abundance: NA
CDR3aa: CATSTLRTSGGYTQYF
CDR3nt: TGTGCCACCAGCACTTTACGGACTAGCGGGGGGTATACGCAGTATTTT

d_gene: TRBD1
j_gene: TRBJ1-1
v_gene: TRBV5-1
abundance: NA
CDR3aa: CASSLVTGGTEAFF
CDR3nt: TGCGCCAGCAGCTTGGTTACAGGGGGCACTGAAGCTTTCTTT

d_gene: TRBD2
j_gene: TRBJ2-3
v_gene: TRBV5-1
abundance: once
CDR3aa: CASSLAAGGPGDTQYF
CDR3nt: TGCGCCAGCAGCTTGGCGGCGGGAGGGCCGGGAGATACGCAGTATTTT

d_gene: TRBD1
j_gene: TRBJ2-7
v_gene: TRBV6-1
abundance: NA
CDR3aa: CASSETLGTGGLYEQYF
CDR3nt: TGTGCCAGCAGTGAAACCCTGGGGACAGGGGGATTATACGAGCAGTACTTC

d_gene: TRBD1
j_gene: TRBJ2-6
v_gene: TRBV5-4
abundance: NA
CDR3aa: CASSLGTGVSGANVLTF
CDR3nt: TGTGCCAGTAGCTTAGGGACAGGGGTGTCTGGGGCCAACGTCCTGACTTTC

d_gene: NA
j_gene: TRBJ2-2
v_gene: TRBV5-1
abundance: NA
CDR3aa: CASSQDWNTGELFF
CDR3nt: TGCGCCAGCAGCCAGGACTGGAACACCGGGGAGCTGTTTTTT

d_gene: TRBD2
j_gene: TRBJ2-1
v_gene: TRBV9
abundance: NA
CDR3aa: CASSETGTSGSYNEQFF
CDR3nt: TGTGCCAGCAGCGAGACCGGGACTAGCGGGTCCTACAATGAGCAGTTCTTC

d_gene: NA
j_gene: TRBJ1-2
v_gene: TRBV2
abundance: NA
CDR3aa: CASSEELYGYTF
CDR3nt: TGTGCCAGCAGTGAAGAGCTCTATGGCTACACCTTC

d_gene: TRBD1
j_gene: TRBJ1-4
v_gene: TRBV7-9
abundance: NA
CDR3aa: CASSLEGARNEKLFF
CDR3nt: TGTGCCAGCAGCTTAGAGGGGGCGCGCAATGAAAAACTGTTTTTT

d_gene: TRBD1
j_gene: TRBJ1-2
v_gene: TRBV5-5
abundance: NA
CDR3aa: CASSELQGVNGYTF
CDR3nt: TGTGCCAGCAGCGAACTACAGGGGGTCAATGGCTACACCTTC

d_gene: TRBD2
j_gene: TRBJ2-1
v_gene: TRBV5-4
abundance: NA
CDR3aa: CASSLGSGGPAEQFF
CDR3nt: TGTGCCAGTAGCTTGGGTAGCGGGGGGCCCGCTGAGCAGTTCTTC

d_gene: NA
j_gene: TRBJ1-4
v_gene: TRBV5-1
abundance: once
CDR3aa: CASSLGGYSNEKLFF
CDR3nt: TGCGCCAGCAGCTTGGGAGGGTACTCTAATGAAAAACTGTTTTTT

d_gene: NA
j_gene: TRBJ2-1
v_gene: TRBV20-1
abundance: NA
CDR3aa: CSAKRGNEQFF
CDR3nt: TGCAGTGCTAAAAGGGGGAATGAGCAGTTCTTC

d_gene: NA
j_gene: TRBJ1-1
v_gene: TRBV6-1
abundance: NA
CDR3aa: CASQTGYTEAFF
CDR3nt: TGTGCCAGTCAGACAGGCTACACTGAAGCTTTCTTT

d_gene: TRBD1
j_gene: TRBJ2-6
v_gene: TRBV6-1
abundance: NA
CDR3aa: CASSGTGGSGANVLTF
CDR3nt: TGTGCCAGCAGTGGGACAGGGGGCTCTGGGGCCAACGTCCTGACTTTC

d_gene: TRBD1
j_gene: TRBJ1-5
v_gene: TRBV12-5
abundance: NA
CDR3aa: CASGSQKDRGMSQPQHF
CDR3nt: TGTGCTAGTGGTTCCCAGAAGGACAGGGGTATGAGTCAGCCCCAGCATTTT

d_gene: NA
j_gene: TRBJ2-7
v_gene: TRBV28
abundance: NA
CDR3aa: CASSLWGTGSEEYF
CDR3nt: NA

d_gene: NA
j_gene: TRBJ2-7
v_gene: TRBV25-1
abundance: NA
CDR3aa: CASSPNSVEQYF
CDR3nt: TGTGCCAGCTCACCCAACTCCGTCGAGCAGTACTTC

d_gene: TRBD1
j_gene: TRBJ2-1
v_gene: TRBV28
abundance: NA
CDR3aa: CASSYSGTGFNEQFF
CDR3nt: TGTGCCAGCAGTTACTCCGGGACAGGGTTTAATGAGCAGTTCTTC

d_gene: NA
j_gene: TRBJ2-3
v_gene: TRBV6-1
abundance: NA
CDR3aa: CASGGAFTDTQYF
CDR3nt: TGTGCCAGCGGGGGGGCCTTCACAGATACGCAGTATTTT

d_gene: NA
j_gene: TRBJ1-2
v_gene: TRBV4-1
abundance: NA
CDR3aa: CASSQVYRVYFGYTF
CDR3nt: TGCGCCAGCAGCCAAGTCTACAGGGTCTACTTTGGCTACACCTTC

d_gene: NA
j_gene: TRBJ2-5
v_gene: TRBV30
abundance: NA
CDR3aa: CAWTQGEETQYF
CDR3nt: TGTGCCTGGACCCAAGGGGAAGAGACCCAGTACTTC

d_gene: TRBD1
j_gene: TRBJ1-2
v_gene: TRBV6-5
abundance: NA
CDR3aa: CASSSWTGGYGYTF
CDR3nt: TGTGCCAGCAGTTCCTGGACAGGGGGCTATGGCTACACCTTC

d_gene: NA
j_gene: TRBJ2-3
v_gene: TRBV6-5
abundance: NA
CDR3aa: CASSYSGQITDTQYF
CDR3nt: TGTGCCAGCAGTTACTCGGGGCAGATCACAGATACGCAGTATTTT

d_gene: NA
j_gene: TRBJ1-1
v_gene: TRBV27
abundance: NA
CDR3aa: CASRYFTGSEAFF
CDR3nt: TGTGCCAGCAGATATTTCACAGGGTCTGAAGCTTTCTTT

d_gene: NA
j_gene: TRBJ1-3
v_gene: TRBV30
abundance: NA
CDR3aa: CAWSVAGNTIYF
CDR3nt: TGTGCCTGGAGTGTAGCCGGAAACACCATATATTTT

d_gene: NA
j_gene: TRBJ2-3
v_gene: TRBV9
abundance: NA
CDR3aa: CASSVPWSGGGQDTQYF
CDR3nt: TGTGCCAGCAGCGTGCCCTGGAGTGGGGGGGGGCAAGATACGCAGTATTTT

d_gene: TRBD1
j_gene: TRBJ1-2
v_gene: TRBV2
abundance: NA
CDR3aa: CASNLIGDGTGRVGYTF
CDR3nt: TGTGCCAGCAACCTGATAGGTGACGGGACAGGGCGAGTCGGCTACACCTTC

d_gene: TRBD1
j_gene: TRBJ2-7
v_gene: TRBV5-1
abundance: NA
CDR3aa: CASSRRTGSYEQYF
CDR3nt: TGCGCCAGCAGCAGAAGGACAGGGAGCTACGAGCAGTACTTC

d_gene: TRBD1
j_gene: TRBJ1-5
v_gene: TRBV6-1
abundance: NA
CDR3aa: CASSEKTGSGQPQHF
CDR3nt: TGTGCCAGCAGTGAAAAGACAGGGTCGGGTCAGCCCCAGCATTTT

d_gene: TRBD2
j_gene: TRBJ2-3
v_gene: TRBV9
abundance: NA
CDR3aa: CASSPSLAGPGDTQYF
CDR3nt: TGTGCCAGCAGCCCCAGTCTAGCGGGGCCTGGGGATACGCAGTATTTT

d_gene: NA
j_gene: TRBJ1-1
v_gene: TRBV18
abundance: NA
CDR3aa: CASSPGVMNTEAFF
CDR3nt: TGTGCCAGCTCACCAGGAGTTATGAACACTGAAGCTTTCTTT

d_gene: NA
j_gene: TRBJ1-1
v_gene: TRBV7-8
abundance: NA
CDR3aa: CASSLLRGELNTEAFF
CDR3nt: TGTGCCAGCAGCTTATTAAGGGGCGAACTAAACACTGAAGCTTTCTTT

d_gene: TRBD2
j_gene: TRBJ2-3
v_gene: TRBV5-1
abundance: once
CDR3aa: CASSSTTSGPPGDTQYF
CDR3nt: TGCGCCAGCAGCTCGACGACTAGCGGGCCACCGGGAGATACGCAGTATTTT

d_gene: TRBD1
j_gene: TRBJ2-5
v_gene: TRBV2
abundance: NA
CDR3aa: CARTGADETQYF
CDR3nt: TGTGCCAGAACAGGGGCGGACGAGACCCAGTACTTC

d_gene: NA
j_gene: TRBJ2-7
v_gene: TRBV10-2
abundance: NA
CDR3aa: CASQAQFPGYEQYF
CDR3nt: TGCGCCAGCCAGGCACAGTTCCCCGGCTACGAGCAGTACTTC

d_gene: TRBD1
j_gene: TRBJ1-2
v_gene: TRBV6-6
abundance: NA
CDR3aa: CASSFSGGSYGYTF
CDR3nt: TGTGCCAGCAGTTTCTCAGGGGGCAGCTATGGCTACACCTTC

d_gene: TRBD1
j_gene: TRBJ2-1
v_gene: TRBV10-3
abundance: NA
CDR3aa: CAISESLSTGGYRNEQFF
CDR3nt: TGTGCCATCAGTGAGTCGTTATCGACAGGGGGATATCGGAATGAGCAGTTCTTC

d_gene: TRBD1
j_gene: TRBJ2-1
v_gene: TRBV2
abundance: NA
CDR3aa: CASRDRVNEQFF
CDR3nt: TGTGCCAGCAGAGACAGGGTTAATGAGCAGTTCTTC

d_gene: NA
j_gene: TRBJ1-1
v_gene: TRBV28
abundance: NA
CDR3aa: CASSSTGLNTEAFF
CDR3nt: TGTGCCAGCAGTTCGACGGGATTGAACACTGAAGCTTTCTTT

d_gene: NA
j_gene: TRBJ1-5
v_gene: TRBV18
abundance: NA
CDR3aa: CASSPRGPLADSNQPQHF
CDR3nt: TGTGCCAGCTCACCAAGGGGTCCGCTTGCCGATAGCAATCAGCCCCAGCATTTT

d_gene: NA
j_gene: TRBJ2-2
v_gene: TRBV5-1
abundance: NA
CDR3aa: CASSLGQAGELFF
CDR3nt: TGCGCCAGCAGCTTGGGGCAGGCCGGGGAGCTGTTTTTT

d_gene: NA
j_gene: TRBJ1-4
v_gene: TRBV9
abundance: NA
CDR3aa: CASSVASGFGKLFF
CDR3nt: TGTGCCAGCAGCGTTGCCAGTGGCTTTGGAAAACTGTTTTTT

d_gene: NA
j_gene: TRBJ1-2
v_gene: TRBV27
abundance: once
CDR3aa: CASSFVGGGYTF
CDR3nt: TGTGCCAGCAGTTTCGTGGGGGGTGGCTACACCTTC

d_gene: NA
j_gene: TRBJ1-1
v_gene: TRBV27
abundance: NA
CDR3aa: CASSAFGQINTEAFF
CDR3nt: TGTGCCAGCAGCGCTTTCGGACAGATTAACACTGAAGCTTTCTTT

d_gene: NA
j_gene: TRBJ2-7
v_gene: TRBV6-1
abundance: NA
CDR3aa: CASSATGQFYEQYF
CDR3nt: TGTGCCAGCAGTGCTACAGGACAGTTCTACGAGCAGTACTTC